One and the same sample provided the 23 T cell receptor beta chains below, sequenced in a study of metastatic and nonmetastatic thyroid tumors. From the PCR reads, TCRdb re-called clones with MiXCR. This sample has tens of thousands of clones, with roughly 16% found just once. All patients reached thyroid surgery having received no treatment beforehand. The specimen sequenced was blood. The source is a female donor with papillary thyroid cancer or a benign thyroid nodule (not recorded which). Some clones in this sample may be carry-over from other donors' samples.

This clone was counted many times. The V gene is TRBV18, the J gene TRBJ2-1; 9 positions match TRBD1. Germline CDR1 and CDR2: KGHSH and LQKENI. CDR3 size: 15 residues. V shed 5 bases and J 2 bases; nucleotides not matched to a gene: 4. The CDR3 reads CASSTGTGTYNEQFF. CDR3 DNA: TGTGCCAGCTCAACCGGGACAGGGACCTACAATGAGCAGTTCTTC.

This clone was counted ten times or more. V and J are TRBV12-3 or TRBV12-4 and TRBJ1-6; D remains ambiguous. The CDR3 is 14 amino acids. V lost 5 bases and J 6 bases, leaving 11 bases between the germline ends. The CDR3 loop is CASSIRTFNSPLHF. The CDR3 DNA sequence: TGTGCCAGCAGTATCCGGACCTTTAATTCACCCCTCCACTTT.

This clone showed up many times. The CDR3 loop reads CASSLRGSSYNSPLHF. The CDR3 bases are TGTGCCAGCAGTTTAAGGGGTAGCTCCTATAATTCACCCCTCCACTTT. V gene TRBV27 combines with J gene TRBJ1-6; the D gene is possibly TRBD1 (5 bases). With 2 bases removed from V and 0 bases from J, the gap between germline ends came to 8 bases. CDR3 length equals 16 residues. CDR1 and CDR2 (germline): MNHEY, SMNVEV (reference sequence).

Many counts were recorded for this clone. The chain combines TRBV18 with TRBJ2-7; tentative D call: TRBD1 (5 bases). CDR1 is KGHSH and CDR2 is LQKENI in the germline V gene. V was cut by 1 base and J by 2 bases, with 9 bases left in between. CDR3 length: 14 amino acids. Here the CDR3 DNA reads TGTGCCAGCTCACCACAAGGGGATGCCTACGAGCAGTACTTC. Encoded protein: CASSPQGDAYEQYF.

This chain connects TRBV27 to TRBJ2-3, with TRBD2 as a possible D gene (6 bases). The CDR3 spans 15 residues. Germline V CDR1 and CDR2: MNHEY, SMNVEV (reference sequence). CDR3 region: CASGLVGILGDTQYF. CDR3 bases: TGTGCTAGCGGCCTTGTTGGAATCCTGGGGGATACGCAGTATTTT.

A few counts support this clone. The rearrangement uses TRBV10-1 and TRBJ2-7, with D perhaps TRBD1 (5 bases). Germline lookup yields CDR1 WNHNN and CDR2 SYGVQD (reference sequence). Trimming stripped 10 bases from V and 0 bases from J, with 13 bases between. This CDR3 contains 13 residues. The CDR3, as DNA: TGCGCCATCACCTCGACAGTCTCCTACGAGCAGTACTTC. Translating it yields CAITSTVSYEQYF.

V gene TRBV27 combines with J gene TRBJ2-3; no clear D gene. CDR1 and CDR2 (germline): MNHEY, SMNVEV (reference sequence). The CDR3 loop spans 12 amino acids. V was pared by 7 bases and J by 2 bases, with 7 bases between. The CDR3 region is CASNIDTDTQYF. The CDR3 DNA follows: TGTGCCAGCAATATCGACACAGATACGCAGTATTTT.

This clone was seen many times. The CDR3: CASSWRGLAGGPGTDTQYF. The DNA for the CDR3 is TGTGCCAGCAGTTGGAGAGGCCTAGCGGGAGGGCCTGGCACAGATACGCAGTATTTT. V gene TRBV5-5 combines with J gene TRBJ2-3; 12 bases map to TRBD2. Germline values: CDR1 SGHKS, CDR2 YYEKEE (reference sequence). The CDR3 covers 19 residues. Trimming removed 5 bases from V and 1 base from J; junction bases left unmatched: 14.

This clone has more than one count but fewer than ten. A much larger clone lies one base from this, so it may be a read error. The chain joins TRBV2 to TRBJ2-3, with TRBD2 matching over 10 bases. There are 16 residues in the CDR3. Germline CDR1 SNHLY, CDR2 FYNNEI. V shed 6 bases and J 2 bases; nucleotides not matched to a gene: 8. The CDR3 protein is CASRASGSGVTDTQYF. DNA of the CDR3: TGTGCCAGCAGAGCTAGCGGGAGCGGCGTCACAGATACGCAGTATTTT.

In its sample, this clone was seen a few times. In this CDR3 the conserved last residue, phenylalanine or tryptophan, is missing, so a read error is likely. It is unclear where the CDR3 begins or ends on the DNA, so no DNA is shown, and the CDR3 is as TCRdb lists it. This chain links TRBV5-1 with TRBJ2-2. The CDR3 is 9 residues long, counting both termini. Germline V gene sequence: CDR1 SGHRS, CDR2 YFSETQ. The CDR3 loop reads CASCQGLAG.

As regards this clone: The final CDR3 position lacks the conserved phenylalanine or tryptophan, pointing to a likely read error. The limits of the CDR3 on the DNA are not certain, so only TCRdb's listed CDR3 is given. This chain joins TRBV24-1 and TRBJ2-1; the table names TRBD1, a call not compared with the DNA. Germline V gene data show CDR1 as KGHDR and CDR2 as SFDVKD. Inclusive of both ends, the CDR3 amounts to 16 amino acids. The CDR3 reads CATSGVSDRSDNEQCC.

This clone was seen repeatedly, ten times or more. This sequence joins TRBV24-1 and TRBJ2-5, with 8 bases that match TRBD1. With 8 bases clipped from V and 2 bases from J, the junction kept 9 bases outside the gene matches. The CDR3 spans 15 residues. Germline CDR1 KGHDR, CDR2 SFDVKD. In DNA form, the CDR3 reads TGTGCCACCAATTCCGGGACAGGAGATCAAGAGACCCAGTACTTC. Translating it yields CATNSGTGDQETQYF.

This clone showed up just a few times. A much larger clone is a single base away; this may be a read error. The CDR3 nucleotides are TGCAGCGTTTACCGGGACCGCTACGAGCAGCACTTC. It translates to CSVYRDRYEQHF. The chain joins TRBV29-1 to TRBJ2-7; possibly TRBD1 or TRBD2 for D (5 bases each). Germline V gene sequence: CDR1 SQVTM, CDR2 ANQGSEA. This CDR3 comprises 12 residues.

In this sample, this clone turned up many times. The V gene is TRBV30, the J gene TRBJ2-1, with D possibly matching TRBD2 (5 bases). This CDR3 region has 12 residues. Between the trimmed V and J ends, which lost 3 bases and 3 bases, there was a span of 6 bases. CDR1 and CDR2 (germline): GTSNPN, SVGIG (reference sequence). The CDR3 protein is CAWRGVYNEQFF. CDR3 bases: TGTGCCTGGAGGGGAGTCTACAATGAGCAGTTCTTC.

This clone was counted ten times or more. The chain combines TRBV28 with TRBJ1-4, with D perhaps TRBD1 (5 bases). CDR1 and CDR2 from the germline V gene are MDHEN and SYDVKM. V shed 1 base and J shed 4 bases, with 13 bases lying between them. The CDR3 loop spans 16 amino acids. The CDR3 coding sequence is TGTGCCAGCAGTTTATCAATGGGGCGGGATAATGAAAAACTGTTTTTT. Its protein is CASSLSMGRDNEKLFF. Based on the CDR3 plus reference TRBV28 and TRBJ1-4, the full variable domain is DVKVTQSSRYLVKRTGEKVFLECVQDMDHENMFWYRQDPGLGLRLIYFSYDVKMKEKGDIPEGYSVSREKKERFSLILESASTNQTSMYLCASSLSMGRDNEKLFFGSGTQLSVL.

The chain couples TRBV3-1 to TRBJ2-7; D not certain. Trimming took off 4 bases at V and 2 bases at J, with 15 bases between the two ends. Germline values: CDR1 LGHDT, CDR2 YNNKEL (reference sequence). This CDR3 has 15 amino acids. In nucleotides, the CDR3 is TGTGCCAGCAGCCTCAAGATCACTCGTCCCTACGAGCAGTACTTC. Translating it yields CASSLKITRPYEQYF.

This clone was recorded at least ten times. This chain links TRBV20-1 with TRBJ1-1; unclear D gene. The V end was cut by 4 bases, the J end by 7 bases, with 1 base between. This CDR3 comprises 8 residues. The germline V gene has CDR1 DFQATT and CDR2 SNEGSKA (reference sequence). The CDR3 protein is CSANEAFF. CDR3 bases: TGCAGTGCTAATGAAGCTTTCTTT.

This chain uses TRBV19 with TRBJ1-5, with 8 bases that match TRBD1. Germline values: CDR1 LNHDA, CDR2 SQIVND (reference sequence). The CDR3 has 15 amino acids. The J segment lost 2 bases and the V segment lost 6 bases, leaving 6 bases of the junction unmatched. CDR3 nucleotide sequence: TGTGCCAGTAGGGGGGGACAGGTGGGCAATCAGCCCCAGCATTTT. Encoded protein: CASRGGQVGNQPQHF.

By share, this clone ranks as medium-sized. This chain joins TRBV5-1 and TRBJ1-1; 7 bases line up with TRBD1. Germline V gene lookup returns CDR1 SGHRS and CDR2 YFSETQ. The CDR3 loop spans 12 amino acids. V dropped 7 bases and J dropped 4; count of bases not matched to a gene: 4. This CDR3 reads CASGTGATEAFF. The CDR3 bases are TGCGCCAGCGGTACAGGGGCCACTGAAGCTTTCTTT. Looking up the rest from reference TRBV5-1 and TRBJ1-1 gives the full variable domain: KAGVTQTPRYLIKTRGQQVTLSCSPISGHRSVSWYQQTPGQGLQFLFEYFSETQRNKGNFPGRFSGRQFSNSRSEMNVSTLELGDSALYLCASGTGATEAFFGQGTRLTVV.

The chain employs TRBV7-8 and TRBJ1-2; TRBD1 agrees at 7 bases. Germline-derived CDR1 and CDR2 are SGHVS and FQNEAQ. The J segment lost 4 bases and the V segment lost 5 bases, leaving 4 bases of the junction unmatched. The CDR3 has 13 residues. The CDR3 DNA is TGTGCCAGCAGCCCGGGACAGTTCTATGGCTACACCTTC. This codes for CASSPGQFYGYTF.

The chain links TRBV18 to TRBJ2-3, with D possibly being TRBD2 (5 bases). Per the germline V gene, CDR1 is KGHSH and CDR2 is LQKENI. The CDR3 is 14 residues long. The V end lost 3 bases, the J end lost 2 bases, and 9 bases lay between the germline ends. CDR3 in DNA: TGTGCCAGCTCACCCACTAGTAACACAGATACGCAGTATTTT. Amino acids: CASSPTSNTDTQYF. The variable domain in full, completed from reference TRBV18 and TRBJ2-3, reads NAGVMQNPRHLVRRRGQEARLRCSPMKGHSHVYWYRQLPEEGLKFMVYLQKENIIDESGMPKERFSAEFPKEGPSILRIQQVVRGDSAAYFCASSPTSNTDTQYFGPGTRLTVL.

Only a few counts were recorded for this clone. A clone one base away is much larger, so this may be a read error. The CDR3 DNA reads TGTGCCAGCAGCCTAGGGCTAGCGGCCCCCCTAAGGTATACGCAGTATTTT. Translated: CASSLGLAAPLRYTQYF. The chain has TRBV7-7 and TRBJ2-3; 7 bases match TRBD2. Germline V CDR1 and CDR2: SSHAT, FNYEAQ (reference sequence). After removal of 5 bases from V and 7 bases from J, the junction contained 18 bases not matched to a gene. The CDR3 covers 17 residues.

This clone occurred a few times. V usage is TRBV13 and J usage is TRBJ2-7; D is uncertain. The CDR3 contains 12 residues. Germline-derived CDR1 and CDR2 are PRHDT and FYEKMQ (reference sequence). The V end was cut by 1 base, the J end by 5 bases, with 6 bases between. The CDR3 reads CASSLDLDEQYF. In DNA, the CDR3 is TGTGCCAGCAGCTTAGATCTCGACGAGCAGTACTTC.